The next 6 T cell receptor beta chains were all read from a single sample in a study of OX40 agonist ivuxolimab in advanced cancers. Assay: immunoSEQ multiplex PCR; the TCRdb copy retains only in-frame clones and omits some. The profile shows 60,000 to 70,000 clones, 80% to 90% of them singletons. This specimen was CD4+ or CD8+ T cells sorted from blood, taken in a trial of the OX40 agonist ivuxolimab. Every receptor here comes from an adult with an advanced solid tumor such as melanoma, head and neck, liver or kidney cancer.

The chain has TRBV5-4 and TRBJ1-1, with TRBD1 matching 8 bases. V lost 6 bases, J lost 2 bases, and 9 bases stayed unmatched. This CDR3 comprises 15 residues. Germline CDR1 is SGHNT and CDR2 is YYREEE (reference sequence). The CDR3 loop is CASTPKQGGNTEAFF. In DNA form, the CDR3 reads TGTGCCAGCACCCCGAAACAGGGGGGTAACACTGAAGCTTTCTTT.

V usage is TRBV7-2 and J usage is TRBJ2-5, with 7 positions matching TRBD1. V was clipped by 1 base and J by 0 bases; unmatched bases: 2. Germline CDR1 and CDR2: SGHTA and FQGNSA. CDR3 length equals 15 residues. The CDR3 nucleotides read TGTGCCAGCAGCTTAGTGGGGACAGACCAAGAGACCCAGTACTTC. Translated: CASSLVGTDQETQYF.

The chain has TRBV4-1 and TRBJ2-1; 11 bases match TRBD2. Per germline, CDR1 MGHRA and CDR2 YSYEKL. V was pared by 5 bases and J by 0 bases, with 6 bases of the junction left unmatched. The CDR3 length is 17 residues. The CDR3, as DNA: TGCGCCAGCAGCTCGAGGACTAGCGGGCCCTCCTACAATGAGCAGTTCTTC. Amino acid sequence: CASSSRTSGPSYNEQFF.

The CDR3 sequence: CASQDSGSFYEQFF. The DNA of the CDR3 is TGTGCCAGTCAGGATAGCGGGAGTTTCTATGAGCAGTTCTTC. The chain uses TRBV19 and TRBJ2-1, with 9 bases fitting TRBD2. The CDR3 covers 14 residues. Germline V gene sequence: CDR1 LNHDA, CDR2 SQIVND (reference sequence). V shed 8 bases, J shed 8 bases, and the junction held 10 bases outside the gene matches.

The chain couples TRBV11-2 to TRBJ2-7; D is perhaps TRBD2 (6 bases). This CDR3 comprises 15 residues. V shed 1 base and J shed 4 bases, with 14 bases lying between them. Germline-derived CDR1 and CDR2 are SGHAT and FQNNGV. The CDR3 sequence is CASSLGRRAIYEQYF. CDR3 DNA sequence: TGTGCCAGCAGCTTAGGGCGGAGGGCCATATACGAGCAGTACTTC.

This chain connects TRBV19 to TRBJ2-1; D is uncertain. The CDR3 sequence is 12 residues long. The germline gives CDR1 LNHDA, CDR2 SQIVND (reference sequence). The germline V and J ends were trimmed by 5 bases and 5 bases, with 7 bases remaining between them. CDR3 in amino acids: CASSPVDNEQFF. As DNA, the CDR3 is TGTGCCAGTAGTCCAGTAGACAATGAGCAGTTCTTC.